The TCR beta chain under discussion was sequenced for a study of cytomegalovirus exposure and HLA in healthy donors. The repertoire was sequenced with immunoSEQ multiplex PCR; TCRdb's copy has only in-frame clones and lacks some. The data show just under 65,000 clones, more than 85% seen once. The CDR3 extends over 15 amino acids. Trimming left V 0 bases short and J 3 bases short, with 11 bases between. Germline CDR1 is MNHNY and CDR2 is SVGAGI (reference sequence). The material sequenced was PBMCs. This receptor was taken from a woman aged 18-30 years in good health and CMV-seropositive. The V call is TRBV6-6, the J call TRBJ1-2; D may be TRBD1 (5 bases). Written as DNA, the CDR3 is TGTGCCAGCAGTTACTCGGGAGGGGATGACTATGGCTACACCTTC. Protein product: CASSYSGGDDYGYTF.